Listed here is a single T cell receptor beta chain. Antigen: not known. The entry originates in a study of shared clonotypes between healthy human individuals. Study-wide results and caveats: Naive subsets generally exceeded memory subsets in estimated richness.

Naive CD8 cells, CD45RO-negative and positively selected for CCR7, excluded terminally differentiated effector memory CD45RA+ cells. Sequencing used immunoSEQ multiplex PCR; TCRdb keeps in-frame clones, though not all of them. This sample has hundreds of thousands of clones; roughly 98% occur once, and the top ten carry 0.25% to 0.35%. Deletions cut 0 bases from V and 7 bases from J, with 13 bases between. Germline V lookup: CDR1 SGHDT, CDR2 YYEEEE. This CDR3 has 15 residues. This receptor was obtained from a man aged 25 to 45 in good health. V is TRBV5-6 and J is TRBJ1-4, with unresolved D. The sequenced sample was naive CD8+ T cells sorted from blood. The CDR3 protein is CASSLAAVASEKLFF. The DNA for the CDR3 is TGTGCCAGCAGCTTGGCCGCGGTGGCCTCTGAAAAACTGTTTTTT.